The 16 T cell receptor beta chains listed next were all sequenced from one sample in a study of beta chain features in type 1 diabetes. Study-wide results and caveats: Researchers report that Type 1 diabetes patients had moderately but significantly shorter TCRB CDR3s across all four CD4+ subsets.

As every portion of the isolated RNA was reverse transcribed, the sequencing read expressed TCRB transcripts. Profiling relied on immunoSEQ multiplex PCR, and the TCRdb table lists in-frame clones only, not all of them. The data hold roughly 290,000 clones, with 14% to 15% observed a single time. Antigens of these TCRs are unknown. Sequenced input: naive CD4+ T cells from blood. Receptors originate from a man aged 18 to 30 with type 1 diabetes.

The V call is TRBV7-2, the J call TRBJ2-2; D is perhaps TRBD1 (6 bases). This CDR3 region has 16 residues. The V end was cut by 5 bases, the J end by 6 bases, with 19 bases between. CDR1 and CDR2 from the germline V gene are SGHTA and FQGNSA. The CDR3 DNA sequence: TGTGCCAGCAGCCGACAGGTCGGAGGTGTCGCCGGGGAGCTGTTTTTT. This gives the protein CASSRQVGGVAGELFF.

The CDR3 region is CASSREGIEAFF. CDR3 nucleotide sequence: TGTGCCAGTAGTCGGGAGGGGATTGAAGCTTTCTTT. The rearrangement joins TRBV19 to TRBJ1-1; TRBD1 is a possible D gene (5 bases). The CDR3 covers 12 residues. Per germline, CDR1 LNHDA and CDR2 SQIVND (reference sequence). Trimming stripped 5 bases from V and 7 bases from J, with 11 bases between.

There are a few counts of this clone. The J gene is TRBJ2-3, the V gene TRBV19; 9 nucleotides line up with TRBD2. The CDR3 extends over 14 amino acids. Unmatched junction bases numbered 8, after V lost 7 bases and J lost 6 bases. The germline CDR1 and CDR2 sequences are LNHDA and SQIVND (reference sequence). This CDR3 reads CASKGLAGPDTQYF. DNA of the CDR3: TGTGCCAGTAAGGGGCTAGCGGGACCGGATACGCAGTATTTT.

The chain couples TRBV9 to TRBJ2-3; TRBD2 agrees at 15 bases. With V trimmed by 4 bases and J by 3 bases, 3 bases remained unmatched. The germline gives CDR1 SGDLS, CDR2 YYNGEE. The length of the CDR3 is 16 residues. Here the CDR3 reads CASSTGLAGGTDTQYF. For the CDR3, the DNA is TGTGCCAGCAGCACAGGACTAGCGGGGGGGACAGATACGCAGTATTTT.

J is TRBJ1-6 and V is TRBV5-4, with D unresolved. In germline, CDR1 is SGHNT, CDR2 YYREEE (reference sequence). This CDR3 is built from 14 residues. Trimming left V 5 bases short and J 7 bases short, with 13 bases between. The CDR3 protein is CASRAVGENSPLHF. The CDR3 DNA is TGTGCCAGCAGGGCGGTTGGGGAGAATTCACCCCTCCACTTT.

The sample holds a few counts of this clone. V usage is TRBV5-1 and J usage is TRBJ2-7, with 9 bases fitting TRBD1. The CDR3 is 15 amino acids. From germline, CDR1 is SGHRS and CDR2 YFSETQ. V shed 3 bases, J shed 3 bases, and the junction held 7 bases outside the gene matches. The DNA of the CDR3 is TGCGCCAGCAGCTCGGCCGGGACAGGGAGCTACGAGCAGTACTTC. Residues: CASSSAGTGSYEQYF.

The chain couples TRBV28 to TRBJ2-1; no definite D call. Germline-derived CDR1 and CDR2 are MDHEN and SYDVKM. CDR3 length: 11 amino acids. V lost 5 bases and J lost 14, with 13 bases in between. For the CDR3, the DNA is TGTGCCAGCAGTGGATCCCTGGGCAAGTTCTTC. Its translation: CASSGSLGKFF.

This clone has only a few counts. This sequence joins TRBV18 and TRBJ1-2; 7 positions match TRBD1. This CDR3 has 15 residues. Losses at the gene ends were 4 bases for V and 8 bases for J; bases not matched to a gene: 13. CDR1 and CDR2 from the germline V gene are KGHSH and LQKENI. The CDR3 coding sequence is TGTGCCAGCTCACGTACAGGGGAGCCGGTGGGAGGCTACACCTTC. Protein product: CASSRTGEPVGGYTF.

This rearrangement joins TRBV6-1 to TRBJ2-7, with a weak D call TRBD2 (5 bases). From germline, CDR1 is MNHNS and CDR2 SASEGT. The CDR3 is made up of 15 amino acids. V shed 5 bases and J shed 3 bases, with 17 bases lying between them. CDR3 in amino acids: CASSPPRTFLYEQYF. CDR3 coding DNA: TGTGCCAGCAGTCCACCTAGGACTTTCCTCTACGAGCAGTACTTC.

The CDR3 is CASSQKMSGVETQYF. CDR3 DNA sequence: TGTGCCAGCTCACAGAAAATGTCCGGGGTTGAGACCCAGTACTTC. The chain employs TRBV18 and TRBJ2-5; D possibly corresponds to TRBD2 (5 bases). In germline, CDR1 is KGHSH, CDR2 LQKENI. The CDR3 length is 15 residues. V dropped 4 bases and J dropped 5 bases, with 17 bases sitting between them.

The V gene is TRBV5-4, the J gene TRBJ2-7, with TRBD2 matching over 14 bases. Germline V lookup: CDR1 SGHNT, CDR2 YYREEE (reference sequence). The CDR3 runs 15 residues. V lost 4 bases and J lost 4; bases outside the gene matches: 4. DNA of the CDR3: TGTGCCAGCAGCGATGGGACTAGCGGGAGATACGAGCAGTACTTC. Protein: CASSDGTSGRYEQYF.

The table lists this clone with a few counts. The gene calls are TRBV7-9 and TRBJ2-2; 7 bases fit TRBD1. The germline gives CDR1 SEHNR, CDR2 FQNEAQ (reference sequence). CDR3 length equals 15 residues. The J segment lost 5 bases and the V segment lost 5 bases, leaving 8 bases of the junction unmatched. CDR3 sequence: CASSVDRVRTGELFF. CDR3 sequence (DNA): TGTGCCAGCAGCGTAGACAGGGTACGGACCGGGGAGCTGTTTTTT.

This chain links TRBV7-9 with TRBJ1-5; D is undetermined. From germline, CDR1 is SEHNR and CDR2 FQNEAQ (reference sequence). The V gene lost 8 bases and the J gene lost 3 bases, with 14 bases spanning the gap. CDR3 length equals 14 residues. DNA for the CDR3: TGTGCCAGCTCCCGGGGAGGGATCAATCAGCCCCAGCATTTT. This sequence encodes CASSRGGINQPQHF. Full variable domain (outside the CDR3, taken from reference TRBV7-9 and TRBJ1-5): DTGVSQNPRHKITKRGQNVTFRCDPISEHNRLYWYRQTLGQGPEFLTYFQNEAQLEKSRLLSDRFSAERPKGSFSTLEIQRTEQGDSAMYLCASSRGGINQPQHFGDGTRLSIL.

This chain links TRBV5-4 with TRBJ1-2, with TRBD1 as a possible D gene (5 bases). Per germline, CDR1 SGHNT and CDR2 YYREEE (reference sequence). This CDR3 contains 14 residues. V was cut by 0 bases and J by 3 bases, with 9 bases left in between. CDR3 coding DNA: TGTGCCAGCAGCTTGGACCAGGGTTACTATGGCTACACCTTC. Its protein product is CASSLDQGYYGYTF. The whole variable domain, remainder taken from reference TRBV5-4 and TRBJ1-2, is ETGVTQSPTHLIKTRGQQVTLRCSSQSGHNTVSWYQQALGQGPQFIFQYYREEENGRGNFPPRFSGLQFPNYSSELNVNALELDDSALYLCASSLDQGYYGYTFGSGTRLTVV.

The chain couples TRBV2 to TRBJ2-5; tentative D call: TRBD2 (5 bases). This CDR3 spans 15 amino acids. CDR1 is SNHLY, CDR2 FYNNEI, per germline. Trimming left V 4 bases short and J 5 bases short, with 17 bases between. This CDR3 reads CASSALGVGGETQYF. In DNA form, the CDR3 reads TGTGCCAGCAGTGCACTCGGGGTGGGTGGGGAGACCCAGTACTTC.

The table lists this clone with a few counts. This chain joins TRBV18 and TRBJ1-5; no definite D call. There are 15 residues in the CDR3. V shed 3 bases and J shed 0 bases, with 9 bases lying between them. Germline CDR1 and CDR2: KGHSH and LQKENI. CDR3 region: CASSPTDYSNQPQHF. The DNA of the CDR3 is TGTGCCAGCTCACCCACAGATTATAGCAATCAGCCCCAGCATTTT.